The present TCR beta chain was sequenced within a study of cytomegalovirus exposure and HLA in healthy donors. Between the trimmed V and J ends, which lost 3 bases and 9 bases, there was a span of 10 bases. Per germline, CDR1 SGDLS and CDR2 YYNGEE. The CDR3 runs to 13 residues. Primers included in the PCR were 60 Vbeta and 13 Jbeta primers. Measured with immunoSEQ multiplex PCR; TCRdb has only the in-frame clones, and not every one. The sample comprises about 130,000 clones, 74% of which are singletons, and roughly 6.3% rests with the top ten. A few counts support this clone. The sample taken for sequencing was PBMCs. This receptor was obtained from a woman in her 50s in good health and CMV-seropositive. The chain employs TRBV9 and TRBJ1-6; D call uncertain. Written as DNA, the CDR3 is TGTGCCAGCAGCGCAACCAGCGCTTCACCCCTCCACTTT. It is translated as CASSATSASPLHF.